Listed below are T cell receptor beta chains from one sample, sequenced in a study of T cells in Graves' hyperthyroidism and ophthalmopathy. From the multiplex PCR reads, TCRdb called clonotypes with MiXCR, one entry per CDR3 protein. The table shows nearly 600,000 distinct CDR3 sequences, with 14% occurring only once. The sequenced material came from blood. Receptors were obtained from a woman younger than 35 with Graves' ophthalmopathy. CDR3s include the opening cysteine and the closing phenylalanine or tryptophan. A D gene is named only where the DNA matches it firmly. The listing skips clone size in some rows; elsewhere it reads once, few, many or a size class.

V gene	J gene	clone size	D gene	CDR3 protein	CDR3 DNA
TRBV6-1	TRBJ1-5	many	TRBD1	CASSSGTEGNQPQHF	TGTGCCAGCAGTAGTGGGACAGAAGGCAATCAGCCCCAGCATTTT
TRBV2	TRBJ1-2	many	TRBD1	CASWDRTFIIHGYTF	TGTGCCAGTTGGGACAGGACCTTTATCATCCATGGCTACACCTTC
TRBV11-3	TRBJ1-2	.	TRBD1	CASSFGTGGFYGYTF	TGTGCCAGCAGCTTTGGGACAGGGGGCTTCTATGGCTACACCTTC
TRBV30	TRBJ2-2	.	TRBD2	CAWSATSGRNTGELFF	TGTGCCTGGAGTGCCACTAGCGGGAGGAACACCGGGGAGCTGTTTTTT
TRBV27	TRBJ2-7	many	.	CASARDVYSYEQYF	TGTGCCAGCGCTCGCGACGTATACTCCTACGAGCAGTACTTC
TRBV6-1	TRBJ1-2	few	.	CASSTVLDYGYTF	TGTGCCAGCAGTACAGTGTTGGACTATGGCTACACCTTC
TRBV27	TRBJ1-6	many	TRBD1	CASSDRGRGGISSNSPLHF	TGTGCCAGCAGTGACAGGGGGCGAGGGGGAATAAGCAGTAATTCACCCCTCCACTTT
TRBV14	TRBJ2-2	many	.	CASSQASRYTGELFF	TGTGCCAGCAGCCAAGCAAGCAGATACACCGGGGAGCTGTTTTTT
TRBV9	TRBJ2-1	.	TRBD2	CASSVSTSGSRNEQFF	TGTGCCAGCAGCGTTTCTACTAGCGGGAGTAGGAATGAGCAGTTCTTC
TRBV11-2	TRBJ2-1	many	TRBD2	CASSGTSGSWNEQFF	TGTGCCAGCAGCGGTACTAGCGGGAGCTGGAATGAGCAGTTCTTC
TRBV10-1	TRBJ2-7	many	.	CASSDYRVGPSYEQYF	TGCGCCAGCAGTGATTATCGTGTGGGACCGAGTTACGAGCAGTACTTC
TRBV3-1	TRBJ1-3	many	.	CASSLGVNGNTIYF	TGTGCCAGCAGCCTGGGAGTGAACGGAAACACCATATATTTT
TRBV20-1	TRBJ2-7	many	TRBD2	CSARGVVGGDPYEQYF	TGCAGTGCTAGAGGGGTGGTGGGGGGGGATCCCTACGAGCAGTACTTC
TRBV6-1	TRBJ1-1	many	.	CASSSARGTEAFF	TGTGCCAGCAGTTCCGCGCGGGGCACTGAAGCTTTCTTT
TRBV2	TRBJ2-7	few	.	CASSEDLGNYEQYF	TGTGCCAGCAGTGAAGACCTGGGAAACTACGAGCAGTACTTC
TRBV7-9	TRBJ1-6	.	.	CASTPGVSSYNSPLHF	TGTGCCAGCACCCCAGGAGTGAGCTCCTATAATTCACCCCTCCACTTT
TRBV11-3	TRBJ1-5	.	TRBD1	CASSARPGTGQPQHF	TGTGCCAGCAGCGCCCGACCCGGGACAGGGCAGCCCCAGCATTTT
TRBV11-3	TRBJ2-5	many	.	CASSQYARTQYF	TGTGCCAGCAGCCAATACGCCCGGACCCAGTACTTC
TRBV28	TRBJ2-7	many	TRBD2	CASSLRGGSQYYEQYF	TGTGCCAGCAGTTTACGCGGCGGGAGCCAGTACTACGAGCAGTACTTC
TRBV11-2	TRBJ2-1	many	.	CASSLVRDRYNEQFF	TGTGCCAGCAGCTTAGTTCGCGACCGCTACAATGAGCAGTTCTTC
TRBV2	TRBJ2-3	once	TRBD2	CASNKERETTDTQYF	TGTGCCAGCAATAAGGAGCGGGAGACCACAGATACGCAGTATTTT
TRBV6-1	TRBJ1-1	many	TRBD1	CASNEGQGNTEAFF	TGTGCCAGCAACGAGGGACAGGGGAACACTGAAGCTTTCTTT
TRBV6-6	TRBJ2-2	many	.	CASSYSGGLLRELFF	TGTGCCAGCAGTTACTCAGGCGGCTTACTTCGGGAGCTGTTTTTT
TRBV4-1	TRBJ1-1	few	.	CASSQGFGTEAFF	TGCGCCAGCAGCCAAGGTTTTGGCACTGAAGCTTTCTTT
TRBV20-1	TRBJ2-2	many	.	CSASPGLATGGTGELFF	TGCAGTGCTAGCCCGGGACTAGCAACAGGGGGCACCGGGGAGCTGTTTTTT
TRBV2	TRBJ1-1	.	.	CALGGAWNYEAFF	TGTGCCTTGGGGGGGGCCTGGAACTATGAAGCTTTCTTT
TRBV20-1	TRBJ2-7	few	.	CSANPIATYEQYF	TGCAGTGCTAATCCAATTGCAACCTACGAGCAGTACTTC
TRBV12-3/TRBV12-4	TRBJ2-5	many	TRBD2	CASSPGTSGRSLETQYF	TGTGCCAGCAGTCCGGGGACTAGCGGGAGAAGTTTAGAGACCCAGTACTTC
TRBV6-2/TRBV6-3	TRBJ2-5	many	.	CASSYPPGVRETQYF	TGTGCCAGCAGTTATCCACCCGGTGTGAGAGAGACCCAGTACTTC
TRBV9	TRBJ2-7	few	.	CASSQRTGEGYEQYF	TGTGCCAGCAGCCAACGAACAGGGGAGGGTTACGAGCAGTACTTC
TRBV2	TRBJ1-2	few	.	CASRNQGSKGYTF	TGTGCCAGCAGGAACCAGGGATCTAAAGGCTACACCTTC
TRBV3-1	TRBJ2-5	many	TRBD1	CASSQPGGTETQYF	TGTGCCAGCAGCCAACCAGGGGGCACAGAGACCCAGTACTTC
TRBV6-2/TRBV6-3	TRBJ1-5	.	.	CASRPTGKGQPQHF	TGTGCCAGCAGACCCACAGGGAAGGGTCAGCCCCAGCATTTT
TRBV19	TRBJ2-6	.	.	CASSIGSSISGANVLTF	TGTGCCAGTAGTATTGGCAGTTCTATCTCTGGGGCCAACGTCCTGACTTTC
TRBV11-2	TRBJ2-1	many	.	CASSSLGGNYNEQFF	TGTGCCAGCAGCTCCCTAGGGGGGAACTACAATGAGCAGTTCTTC
TRBV7-8	TRBJ2-5	many	TRBD2	CASRSSLAPQETQYF	TGTGCCAGCAGGTCGTCACTAGCGCCACAAGAGACCCAGTACTTC
TRBV7-2	TRBJ1-5	.	.	CASRQGGGYSNQPQHF	TGTGCCAGCCGCCAGGGAGGGGGATATAGCAATCAGCCCCAGCATTTT